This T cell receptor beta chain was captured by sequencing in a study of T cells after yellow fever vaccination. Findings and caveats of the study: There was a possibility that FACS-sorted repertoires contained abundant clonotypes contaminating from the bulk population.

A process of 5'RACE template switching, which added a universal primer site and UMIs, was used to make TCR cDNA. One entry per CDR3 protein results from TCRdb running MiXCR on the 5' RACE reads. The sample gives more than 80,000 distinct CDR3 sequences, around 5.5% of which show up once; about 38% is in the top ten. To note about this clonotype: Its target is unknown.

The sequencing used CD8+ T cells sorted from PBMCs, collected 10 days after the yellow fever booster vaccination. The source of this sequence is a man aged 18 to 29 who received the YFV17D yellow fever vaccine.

The CDR3 nucleotides read TGTGCCAGCAGCTTATCGGAGTCGGATGAGCAGTTCTTC. Amino acid sequence: CASSLSESDEQFF. The chain is built from TRBV7-6 and TRBJ2-1; D is undetermined. The CDR3 has 13 residues. Germline CDR1 reads SGHVS; CDR2 reads FNYEAQ. The ends were cut back, 2 bases at V and 8 bases at J, with 10 bases in the middle.